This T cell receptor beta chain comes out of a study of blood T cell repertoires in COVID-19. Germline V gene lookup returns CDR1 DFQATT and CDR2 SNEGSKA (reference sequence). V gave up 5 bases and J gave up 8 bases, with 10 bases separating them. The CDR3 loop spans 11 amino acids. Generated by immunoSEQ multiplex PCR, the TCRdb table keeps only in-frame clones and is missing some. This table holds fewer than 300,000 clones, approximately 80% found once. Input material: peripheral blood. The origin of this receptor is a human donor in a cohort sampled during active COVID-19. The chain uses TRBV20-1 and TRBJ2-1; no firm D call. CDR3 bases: TGCAGTGCTCCACTTAGCTATGAGCAGTTCTTC. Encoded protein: CSAPLSYEQFF.